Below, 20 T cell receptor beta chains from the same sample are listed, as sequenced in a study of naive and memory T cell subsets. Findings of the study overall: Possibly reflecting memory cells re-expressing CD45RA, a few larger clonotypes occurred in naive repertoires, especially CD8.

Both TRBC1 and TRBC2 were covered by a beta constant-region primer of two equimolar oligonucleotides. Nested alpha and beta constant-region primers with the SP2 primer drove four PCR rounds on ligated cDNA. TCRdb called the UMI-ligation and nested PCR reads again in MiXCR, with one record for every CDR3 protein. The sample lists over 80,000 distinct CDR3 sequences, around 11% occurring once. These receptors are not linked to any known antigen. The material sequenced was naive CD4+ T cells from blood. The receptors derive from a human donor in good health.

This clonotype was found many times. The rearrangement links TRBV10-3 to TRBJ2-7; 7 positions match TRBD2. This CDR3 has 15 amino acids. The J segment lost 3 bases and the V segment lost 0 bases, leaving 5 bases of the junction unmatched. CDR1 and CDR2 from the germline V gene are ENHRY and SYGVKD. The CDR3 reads CAISESGGSVYEQYF. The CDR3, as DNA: TGTGCCATCAGTGAGTCGGGAGGGAGCGTCTACGAGCAGTACTTC.

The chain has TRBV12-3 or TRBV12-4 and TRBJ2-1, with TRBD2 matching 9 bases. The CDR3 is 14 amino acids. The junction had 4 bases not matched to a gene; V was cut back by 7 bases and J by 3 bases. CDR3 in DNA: TGTGCCAGCACCAGCGGGGGGCACTACAATGAGCAGTTCTTC. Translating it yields CASTSGGHYNEQFF.

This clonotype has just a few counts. The CDR3 sequence: CASGLGASSYNEQFF. As DNA, the CDR3 is TGCGCCAGCGGATTGGGGGCGAGCTCCTACAATGAGCAGTTCTTC. The chain is built from TRBV4-3 and TRBJ2-1; D is possibly TRBD1 (6 bases). The CDR3 has 15 residues. The germline gives CDR1 LGHNA, CDR2 YSLEER. With 8 bases removed from V and 0 bases from J, the gap between germline ends came to 14 bases.

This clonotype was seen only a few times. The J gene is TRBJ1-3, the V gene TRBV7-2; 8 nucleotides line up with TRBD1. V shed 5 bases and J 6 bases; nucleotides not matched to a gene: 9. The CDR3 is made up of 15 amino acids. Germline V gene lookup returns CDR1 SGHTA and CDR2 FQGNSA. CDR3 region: CASSPRGTGENTIYF. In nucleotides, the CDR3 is TGTGCCAGCAGCCCCCGTGGGACAGGTGAAAACACCATATATTTT.

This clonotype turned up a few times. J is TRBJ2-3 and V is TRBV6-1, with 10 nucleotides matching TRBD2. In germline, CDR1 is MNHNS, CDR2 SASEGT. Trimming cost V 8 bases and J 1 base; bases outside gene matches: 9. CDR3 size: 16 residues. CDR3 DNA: TGTGCCAGCGAGCTAGCGGGAGTTTTCGGCACAGATACGCAGTATTTT. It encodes CASELAGVFGTDTQYF.

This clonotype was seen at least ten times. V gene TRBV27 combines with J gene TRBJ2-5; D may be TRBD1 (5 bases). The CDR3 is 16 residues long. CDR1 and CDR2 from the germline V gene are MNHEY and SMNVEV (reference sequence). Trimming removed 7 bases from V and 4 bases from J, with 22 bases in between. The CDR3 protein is CASKPVGAGQVETQYF. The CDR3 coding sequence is TGTGCCAGCAAGCCCGTCGGAGCAGGGCAGGTAGAGACCCAGTACTTC.

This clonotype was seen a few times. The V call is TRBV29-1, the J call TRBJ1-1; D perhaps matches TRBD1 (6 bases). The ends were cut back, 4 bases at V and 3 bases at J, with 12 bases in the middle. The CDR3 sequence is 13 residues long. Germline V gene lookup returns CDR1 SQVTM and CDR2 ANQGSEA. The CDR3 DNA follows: TGCAGCGTTGTCAGGGGAGCGGACACTGAAGCTTTCTTT. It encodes CSVVRGADTEAFF.

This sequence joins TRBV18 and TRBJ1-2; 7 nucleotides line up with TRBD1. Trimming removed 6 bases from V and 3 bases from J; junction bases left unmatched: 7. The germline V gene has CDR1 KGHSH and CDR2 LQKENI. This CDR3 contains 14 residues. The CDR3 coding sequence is TGTGCCAGCTCGGAACAGGGGTTAGACTATGGCTACACCTTC. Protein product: CASSEQGLDYGYTF.

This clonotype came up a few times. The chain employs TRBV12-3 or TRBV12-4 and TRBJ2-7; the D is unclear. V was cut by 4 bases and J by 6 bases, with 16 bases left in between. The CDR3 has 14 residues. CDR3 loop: CASSWKDGPREQYF. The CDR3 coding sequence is TGTGCCAGCAGTTGGAAGGACGGACCCCGCGAGCAGTACTTC.

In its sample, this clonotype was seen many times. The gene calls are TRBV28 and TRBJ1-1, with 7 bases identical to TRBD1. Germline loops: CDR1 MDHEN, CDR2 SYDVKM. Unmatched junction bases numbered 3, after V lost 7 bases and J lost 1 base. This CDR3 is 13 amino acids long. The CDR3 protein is CASIWDRNTEAFF. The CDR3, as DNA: TGTGCCAGCATTTGGGACAGGAACACTGAAGCTTTCTTT.

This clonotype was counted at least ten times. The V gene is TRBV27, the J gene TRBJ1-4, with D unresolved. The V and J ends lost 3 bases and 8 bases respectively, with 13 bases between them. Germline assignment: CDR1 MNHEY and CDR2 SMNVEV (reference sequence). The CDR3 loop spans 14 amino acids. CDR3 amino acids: CASSFSGLGEKLFF. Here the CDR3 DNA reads TGTGCCAGCAGTTTTTCAGGTCTCGGAGAAAAACTGTTTTTT.

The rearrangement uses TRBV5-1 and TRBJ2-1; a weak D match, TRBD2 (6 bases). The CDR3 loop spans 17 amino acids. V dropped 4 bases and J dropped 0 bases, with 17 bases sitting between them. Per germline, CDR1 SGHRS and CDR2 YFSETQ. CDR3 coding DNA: TGCGCCAGCAGCCTCGACGCGGGGTCGAGCTCCTACAATGAGCAGTTCTTC. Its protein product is CASSLDAGSSSYNEQFF.

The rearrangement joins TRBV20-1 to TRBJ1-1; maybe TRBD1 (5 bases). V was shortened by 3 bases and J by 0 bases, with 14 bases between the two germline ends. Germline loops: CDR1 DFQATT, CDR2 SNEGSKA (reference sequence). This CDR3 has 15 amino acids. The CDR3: CSARARDSLNTEAFF. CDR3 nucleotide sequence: TGCAGTGCTAGGGCCCGAGACAGCTTGAACACTGAAGCTTTCTTT.

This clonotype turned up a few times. This CDR3 reads CASSLAPGTDTQYF. Written as DNA, the CDR3 is TGTGCCAGCAGCTTGGCTCCCGGCACAGATACGCAGTATTTT. The rearrangement joins TRBV5-4 to TRBJ2-3; no clear D. This CDR3 spans 14 amino acids. Germline CDR1 and CDR2: SGHNT and YYREEE (reference sequence). The V and J ends lost 0 bases and 1 base respectively, with 6 bases between them.

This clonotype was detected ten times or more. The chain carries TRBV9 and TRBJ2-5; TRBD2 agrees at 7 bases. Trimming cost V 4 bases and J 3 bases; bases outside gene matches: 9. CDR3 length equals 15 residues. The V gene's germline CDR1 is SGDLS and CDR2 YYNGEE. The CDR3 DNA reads TGTGCCAGCAGCACCCGGCCTAGCGGAGAAGAGACCCAGTACTTC. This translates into CASSTRPSGEETQYF.

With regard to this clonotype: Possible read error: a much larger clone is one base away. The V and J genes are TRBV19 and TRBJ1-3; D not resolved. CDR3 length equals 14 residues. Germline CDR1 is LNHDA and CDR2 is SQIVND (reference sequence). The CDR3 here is CASRRTSSGNSIYF. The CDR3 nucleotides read TGTGCCAGTAGGCGGACCTCCTCTGGAAACTCCATATATTTT.

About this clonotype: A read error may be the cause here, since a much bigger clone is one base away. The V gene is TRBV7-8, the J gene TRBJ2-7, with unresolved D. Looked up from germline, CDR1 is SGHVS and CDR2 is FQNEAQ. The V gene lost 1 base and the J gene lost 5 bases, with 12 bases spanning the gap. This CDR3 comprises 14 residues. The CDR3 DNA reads TGTGCCAGCAGCTTAGAAGAGATTTCCAACGAGCAGTACTTC. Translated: CASSLEEISNEQYF.

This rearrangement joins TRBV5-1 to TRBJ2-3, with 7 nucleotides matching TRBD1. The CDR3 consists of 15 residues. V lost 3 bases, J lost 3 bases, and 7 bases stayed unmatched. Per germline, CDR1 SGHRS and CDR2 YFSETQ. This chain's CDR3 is CASSSLTGKTDTQYF. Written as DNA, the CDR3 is TGCGCCAGCAGCTCGCTGACAGGGAAGACAGATACGCAGTATTTT.

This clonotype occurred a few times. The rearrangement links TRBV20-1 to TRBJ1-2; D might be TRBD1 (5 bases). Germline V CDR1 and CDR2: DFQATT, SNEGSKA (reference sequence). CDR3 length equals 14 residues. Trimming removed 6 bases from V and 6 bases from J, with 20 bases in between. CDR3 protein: CSAKVQGGIHGYTF. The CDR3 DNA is TGCAGTGCAAAGGTCCAGGGCGGGATACATGGCTACACCTTC.

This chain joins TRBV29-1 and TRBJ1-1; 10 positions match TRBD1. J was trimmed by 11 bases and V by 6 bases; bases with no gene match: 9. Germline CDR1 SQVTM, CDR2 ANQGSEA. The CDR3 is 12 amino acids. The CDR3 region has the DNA TGCAGCGTAATACCGGGACAGGGGTATGCTTTCTTT. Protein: CSVIPGQGYAFF.